The 14 T cell receptor beta chains reported below all come from one sample, sequenced in a study of shared clonotypes between healthy human individuals (dated by TCRdb to about 2020). CD8 naive samples were CD45RO-negative cells positively selected for CCR7, giving a CD45RA+CCR7+ population that excluded TemRA cells. Libraries were built with the immunoSEQ multiplex PCR assay. This immuneACCESS table, as held by TCRdb, lists in-frame sequences with V and J called but not all clones. Of the missing ones, under half trace to an unresolved V gene in checked studies; the others have no known cause. The sample table records about 2,100,000 clones; roughly 91% of these occur just once. The ten most abundant clones make up over 1.5% of the sample. Material for sequencing was naive CD8+ T cells from PBMCs. The sample's cell subset or site label, in plain terms: CD45RA+CCR7+. These receptors were obtained from a man between 18 and 29 years old in good health. Some clones in this sample may be carry-over from other donors' samples.

The CDR3 region is CASSLARWQNNEKLFF. The CDR3 DNA reads as TGTGCCAGCAGCTTAGCGCGTTGGCAGAATAATGAAAAACTGTTTTTT. The chain links TRBV7-9 to TRBJ1-4; D remains unclear. V gave up 0 bases and J gave up 4 bases, with 12 bases separating them. The CDR3 is made up of 16 amino acids. Germline V gene data show CDR1 as SEHNR and CDR2 as FQNEAQ (reference sequence).

This chain links TRBV5-1 with TRBJ2-7; 9 nucleotides match TRBD2. From germline, CDR1 is SGHRS and CDR2 YFSETQ. This CDR3 contains 16 residues. V gave up 0 bases and J gave up 2 bases; unmatched junction bases: 6. The CDR3 coding sequence is TGCGCCAGCAGCTTGGCACTAGCGGGCGTAACCTACGAGCAGTACTTC. Protein: CASSLALAGVTYEQYF. The full variable domain, completed using reference TRBV5-1 and TRBJ2-7, is KAGVTQTPRYLIKTRGQQVTLSCSPISGHRSVSWYQQTPGQGLQFLFEYFSETQRNKGNFPGRFSGRQFSNSRSEMNVSTLELGDSALYLCASSLALAGVTYEQYFGPGTRLTVT.

The rearrangement links TRBV5-6 to TRBJ2-3; 10 bases align to TRBD2. CDR1 and CDR2 from the germline V gene are SGHDT and YYEEEE. The CDR3 consists of 12 residues. Trimming removed 3 bases from V and 12 bases from J; junction bases left unmatched: 4. The CDR3, as DNA: TGTGCCAGCAGCTACTTAGCGGGAGGCCAGTATTTT. Translated, it gives CASSYLAGGQYF.

Points on this clone: Other DNA sequences of this sample code for an identical CDR3. The chain employs TRBV27 and TRBJ2-1; perhaps TRBD2 as D (5 bases). V was pared by 2 bases and J by 1 base, with 6 bases between. This CDR3 comprises 14 residues. The germline gives CDR1 MNHEY, CDR2 SMNVEV (reference sequence). The CDR3 nucleotides are TGTGCCAGCAGTTTAGGGAGTTCCTACAATGAGCAGTTCTTC. It translates to CASSLGSSYNEQFF.

CDR3 sequence: CASIMNPNRNTEAFF. In DNA, the CDR3 is TGTGCCAGTATAATGAACCCAAATCGGAACACTGAAGCTTTCTTT. The chain recombines TRBV19 with TRBJ1-1, with no clear D. The CDR3 covers 15 residues. V was clipped by 7 bases and J by 1 base, with 16 bases between them. Germline V gives CDR1 LNHDA, CDR2 SQIVND (reference sequence).

The chain has TRBV2 and TRBJ2-3; D may match TRBD1 or TRBD2 (5 bases each). Germline V gives CDR1 SNHLY, CDR2 FYNNEI. The CDR3 runs to 16 residues. V dropped 4 bases and J dropped 1 base, with 15 bases sitting between them. The CDR3 nucleotides are TGTGCCAGCAGTGTCCCCCGGGACGGGGGCACAGATACGCAGTATTTT. Translated: CASSVPRDGGTDTQYF.

Only one count was recorded for this clone. V gene TRBV7-8 combines with J gene TRBJ1-5; D call uncertain. From germline, CDR1 is SGHVS and CDR2 FQNEAQ. Trimming took 1 base from V and 1 from J, leaving 8 bases between them. The CDR3 has 15 residues. In DNA, the CDR3 is TGTGCCAGCAGCTTAGATCCGGGAAGCAATCAGCCCCAGCATTTT. Its translation is CASSLDPGSNQPQHF. Full variable domain (remainder filled in from reference TRBV7-8 and TRBJ1-5): GAGVSQSPRYKVAKRGQDVALRCDPISGHVSLFWYQQALGQGPEFLTYFQNEAQLDKSGLPSDRFFAERPEGSVSTLKIQRTQQEDSAVYLCASSLDPGSNQPQHFGDGTRLSIL.

The chain uses TRBV27 and TRBJ2-1; 7 bases agree with TRBD1. This CDR3 has 13 residues. CDR1 is MNHEY and CDR2 is SMNVEV in the germline V gene (reference sequence). With 10 bases clipped from V and 4 bases from J, the junction kept 7 bases outside the gene matches. The CDR3 sequence is CATEGADYNEQFF. DNA of the CDR3: TGTGCCACCGAGGGGGCGGATTACAATGAGCAGTTCTTC.

With regard to this clone: Different DNA sequences within this sample yield the same CDR3. The chain combines TRBV11-2 with TRBJ1-2; possible D gene TRBD1, 6 bases. V gave up 5 bases and J gave up 5 bases, with 12 bases separating them. The CDR3 sequence is 13 residues long. Germline V gene lookup returns CDR1 SGHAT and CDR2 FQNNGV. The CDR3 loop is CASSPGTLYGYTF. In DNA form, the CDR3 reads TGTGCCAGCAGCCCTGGGACACTTTATGGCTACACCTTC. Variable domain in full (rest from reference TRBV11-2 and TRBJ1-2): EAGVAQSPRYKIIEKRQSVAFWCNPISGHATLYWYQQILGQGPKLLIQFQNNGVVDDSQLPKDRFSAERLKGVDSTLKIQPAKLEDSAVYLCASSPGTLYGYTFGSGTRLTVV.

The rearrangement joins TRBV13 to TRBJ1-2; no clear D. This CDR3 is 15 amino acids long. The germline CDR1 and CDR2 sequences are PRHDT and FYEKMQ (reference sequence). Trimming took 3 bases from V and 1 from J, leaving 12 bases between them. The CDR3 nucleotides are TGTGCCAGCAGCTTGGGCAGATCAATTAACTATGGCTACACCTTC. It specifies CASSLGRSINYGYTF. Combining the CDR3 with reference TRBV13 and TRBJ1-2 gives the whole variable domain AAGVIQSPRHLIKEKRETATLKCYPIPRHDTVYWYQQGPGQDPQFLISFYEKMQSDKGSIPDRFSAQQFSDYHSELNMSSLELGDSALYFCASSLGRSINYGYTFGSGTRLTVV.

This chain uses TRBV4-2 with TRBJ1-1; no clear D gene. The CDR3 has 16 amino acids. V gave up 0 bases and J gave up 2 bases, with 13 bases separating them. The germline V gene encodes CDR1 LGHNA and CDR2 YNFKEQ. CDR3 region: CASSQDQWQFNTEAFF. The CDR3 DNA sequence: TGTGCCAGCAGCCAAGATCAGTGGCAGTTCAACACTGAAGCTTTCTTT.

This clone was counted only a few times. This sequence joins TRBV27 and TRBJ2-1, with 8 bases identical to TRBD2. V shed 7 bases and J 4 bases; nucleotides not matched to a gene: 6. Germline-derived CDR1 and CDR2 are MNHEY and SMNVEV (reference sequence). The CDR3 sequence is 14 residues long. The CDR3 nucleotides read TGTGCCAGCACCACGGGGGGGACATACAATGAGCAGTTCTTC. Translating it yields CASTTGGTYNEQFF.

The chain employs TRBV7-6 and TRBJ2-3; D is unclear. V lost 4 bases and J lost 3, with 17 bases in between. The CDR3 has 16 amino acids. CDR1 and CDR2 (germline): SGHVS, FNYEAQ. The CDR3 DNA follows: TGTGCCAGCAGCTCCCTCCTCCAGATTGGGACAGATACGCAGTATTTT. Amino acid sequence: CASSSLLQIGTDTQYF.

The V and J genes are TRBV9 and TRBJ2-3; 10 positions match TRBD2. The J segment lost 8 bases and the V segment lost 0 bases, leaving 6 bases of the junction unmatched. This CDR3 is 15 amino acids long. Germline CDR1 SGDLS, CDR2 YYNGEE. The CDR3 nucleotides read TGTGCCAGCAGCGTAGGAGCGGGAGGGCTCGGTACGCAGTATTTT. Translation: CASSVGAGGLGTQYF.